The next 31 T cell receptor beta chains were all read from a single sample in a study of T cells in localized non-small cell lung cancer. Repertoires were generated with immunoSEQ multiplex PCR, while TCRdb's copy carries only in-frame clones and drops some. The repertoire holds over 20,000 clones, with roughly 86% as singletons. Source: peripheral blood, taken before any cancer treatment. Every receptor here comes from a male donor at least 60 years old with stage II squamous cell lung carcinoma.

This chain uses TRBV19 with TRBJ2-5; D is uncertain. Germline CDR1 LNHDA, CDR2 SQIVND (reference sequence). The CDR3 extends over 13 amino acids. Trimming left V 4 bases short and J 5 bases short, with 11 bases between. The CDR3 loop reads CASSSGLGETQYF. The CDR3, as DNA: TGTGCCAGTAGTAGCGGTCTGGGGGAGACCCAGTACTTC.

V is TRBV19 and J is TRBJ2-6; D possibly corresponds to TRBD1 (6 bases). The germline V and J ends were trimmed by 10 bases and 0 bases, with 19 bases remaining between them. CDR3 size: 17 residues. In germline, CDR1 is LNHDA, CDR2 SQIVND (reference sequence). CDR3 DNA: TGTGCCACCCAGGACAGTCGGTTGAGCTCTGGGGCCAACGTCCTGACTTTC. Translation gives CATQDSRLSSGANVLTF.

This clone was seen a handful of times. This rearrangement joins TRBV11-2 to TRBJ2-6; D is uncertain. Germline V lookup: CDR1 SGHAT, CDR2 FQNNGV. The ends were cut back, 1 base at V and 4 bases at J, with 11 bases in the middle. The CDR3 has 16 residues. The CDR3 DNA reads as TGTGCCAGCAGCTTAGTAAGGGATGCCGGGGCCAACGTCCTGACTTTC. It encodes CASSLVRDAGANVLTF.

The genes are TRBV6-6 and TRBJ2-2; D is possibly TRBD2 (6 bases). This CDR3 has 16 residues. V was shortened by 7 bases and J by 4 bases, with 19 bases between the two germline ends. Germline loops: CDR1 MNHNY, CDR2 SVGAGI (reference sequence). CDR3 protein: CASTNGRRGITGELFF. The CDR3 nucleotides are TGTGCCAGCACCAACGGAAGGAGGGGAATCACCGGGGAGCTGTTTTTT.

This sequence joins TRBV7-9 and TRBJ2-2, with TRBD2 matching 7 bases. The CDR3 contains 13 residues. Trimming at V came to 9 bases and at J to 2 bases, leaving 3 bases not matched to a gene. CDR1 SEHNR and CDR2 FQNEAQ come from the germline V gene (reference sequence). The CDR3 region is CASPSGNTGELFF. The CDR3 bases are TGTGCCAGTCCTAGCGGTAACACCGGGGAGCTGTTTTTT.

V usage is TRBV6-1 and J usage is TRBJ2-7, with 7 bases matching TRBD1. V lost 8 bases to trimming and J lost 0 bases; unmatched junction nucleotides: 4. The CDR3 spans 13 residues. Germline V gene sequence: CDR1 MNHNS, CDR2 SASEGT. The CDR3 nucleotides read TGTGCCAGCCTCCGGGACAGCTCCTACGAGCAGTACTTC. Protein product: CASLRDSSYEQYF.

V usage is TRBV6-5 and J usage is TRBJ1-4, with D possibly matching TRBD1 (5 bases). CDR1 and CDR2 from the germline V gene are MNHEY and SVGAGI. This CDR3 spans 14 amino acids. V lost 0 bases, J lost 7 bases, and 9 bases lay in between. This CDR3 reads CASSYSGAPEKLFF. DNA for the CDR3: TGTGCCAGCAGTTACTCAGGGGCCCCTGAAAAACTGTTTTTT.

The chain carries TRBV11-3 and TRBJ2-7; TRBD1 aligns across 10 bases. J gave up 6 bases and V 5 bases, and 10 bases lay outside the gene matches. This CDR3 is built from 15 residues. Germline CDR1 and CDR2: SGHNT and YENEEA. CDR3 loop: CASSGYRDRGTEQYF. DNA for the CDR3: TGTGCCAGCAGCGGTTACCGGGACAGGGGAACCGAGCAGTACTTC.

The CDR3 reads CASSGTGYQPQHF. In DNA form, the CDR3 reads TGTGCCAGCAGTGGCACAGGGTATCAGCCCCAGCATTTT. The chain has TRBV6-1 and TRBJ1-5; a weak D match, TRBD1 (6 bases). V gave up 4 bases and J gave up 5 bases, with 9 bases separating them. This CDR3 has 13 residues. The V gene's germline CDR1 is MNHNS and CDR2 SASEGT.

This chain connects TRBV5-4 to TRBJ2-7; 9 bases align to TRBD1. V gave up 4 bases and J gave up 0 bases; unmatched junction bases: 5. This CDR3 comprises 15 residues. Germline values: CDR1 SGHNT, CDR2 YYREEE (reference sequence). CDR3 nucleotides: TGTGCCAGCAGCGGAGGGACAGGGAGCTCCTACGAGCAGTACTTC. It translates to CASSGGTGSSYEQYF.

J is TRBJ2-3 and V is TRBV27; possible D gene TRBD2, 5 bases. The CDR3 has 14 amino acids. Trimming pared 3 bases from V and 0 bases from J, leaving 7 bases between. Germline V gene lookup returns CDR1 MNHEY and CDR2 SMNVEV (reference sequence). The CDR3 protein is CASSLGASTDTQYF. The DNA for the CDR3 is TGTGCCAGCAGTTTGGGAGCAAGCACAGATACGCAGTATTTT.

In its sample, this clone was seen a few times. The chain employs TRBV11-3 and TRBJ1-3; tentative D call: TRBD1 (5 bases). The V gene's germline CDR1 is SGHNT and CDR2 YENEEA. V was pared by 0 bases and J by 0 bases, with 15 bases between. The CDR3 contains 18 residues. The DNA of the CDR3 is TGTGCCAGCAGCTTAGAGGGGCCGGGGTCGAGCTCTGGAAACACCATATATTTT. This translates into CASSLEGPGSSSGNTIYF.

V gene TRBV18 combines with J gene TRBJ1-1; D not resolved. CDR1 and CDR2 (germline): KGHSH, LQKENI. V dropped 3 bases and J dropped 4 bases, with 15 bases sitting between them. The CDR3 length is 15 residues. The DNA for the CDR3 is TGTGCCAGCTCACCGCGGACTGATGGGTCCACTGAAGCTTTCTTT. Translated: CASSPRTDGSTEAFF.

The J gene is TRBJ2-1, the V gene TRBV6-1; D not certain. The CDR3 length is 14 residues. With 6 bases removed from V and 3 bases from J, the gap between germline ends came to 12 bases. Germline-derived CDR1 and CDR2 are MNHNS and SASEGT. The CDR3 sequence is CASRVATVYNEQFF. In DNA, the CDR3 is TGTGCCAGCAGGGTGGCTACTGTCTACAATGAGCAGTTCTTC.

The chain recombines TRBV11-3 with TRBJ2-5, with D maybe TRBD1 (5 bases). Germline assignment: CDR1 SGHNT and CDR2 YENEEA. This CDR3 has 14 amino acids. V dropped 6 bases and J dropped 1 base, with 12 bases sitting between them. CDR3 DNA sequence: TGTGCCAGCAGAAATCAGGGTTCCCAAGAGACCCAGTACTTC. Its protein product is CASRNQGSQETQYF. The whole variable domain, filled in from reference TRBV11-3 and TRBJ2-5, reads EAGVVQSPRYKIIEKKQPVAFWCNPISGHNTLYWYLQNLGQGPELLIRYENEEAVDDSQLPKDRFSAERLKGVDSTLKIQPAELGDSAVYLCASRNQGSQETQYFGPGTRLLVL.

This chain links TRBV7-2 with TRBJ1-1; D gene unclear. V was clipped by 3 bases and J by 0 bases, with 5 bases between them. Germline-derived CDR1 and CDR2 are SGHTA and FQGNSA. The CDR3 loop spans 13 amino acids. CDR3 in amino acids: CASSLPVNTEAFF. In DNA form, the CDR3 reads TGTGCCAGCAGCTTGCCGGTGAACACTGAAGCTTTCTTT.

The chain combines TRBV7-9 with TRBJ2-1, with a weak D call TRBD2 (5 bases). This CDR3 region has 17 residues. Germline V CDR1 and CDR2: SEHNR, FQNEAQ (reference sequence). Deletions cut 3 bases from V and 5 bases from J, with 20 bases between. The CDR3 DNA follows: TGTGCCAGCAGCTTGAGGGCGCTCGTGGGGTTAGACAATGAGCAGTTCTTC. It specifies CASSLRALVGLDNEQFF.

The V gene is TRBV7-8, the J gene TRBJ1-2; 9 bases match TRBD1. The CDR3 consists of 14 residues. V trimming: 1 base; J trimming: 5 bases; junction bases outside the gene matches: 2. Germline loops: CDR1 SGHVS, CDR2 FQNEAQ. CDR3 loop: CASSLGQGDYGYTF. CDR3 sequence (DNA): TGTGCCAGCAGCTTAGGACAGGGGGATTATGGCTACACCTTC.

This clone was detected once. This chain connects TRBV7-2 to TRBJ1-2, with unresolved D. V was trimmed by 8 bases and J by 4 bases, leaving 14 bases between them. CDR1 and CDR2 from the germline V gene are SGHTA and FQGNSA. CDR3 length: 13 residues. The CDR3, as DNA: TGTGCCAGCGCCTCTTCCGTGCCCTATGGCTACACCTTC. Residues: CASASSVPYGYTF.

The chain recombines TRBV11-3 with TRBJ1-2; a weak D match, TRBD1 (6 bases). Germline V gives CDR1 SGHNT, CDR2 YENEEA. Trimming shortened V by 5 bases and J by 2 bases, and 9 bases separated the two germline ends. The CDR3 totals 13 residues. DNA of the CDR3: TGTGCCAGCAGCCCCGACAGGAACTATGGCTACACCTTC. This translates into CASSPDRNYGYTF.

This clone showed up just a few times. This chain uses TRBV7-9 with TRBJ2-7; D not certain. Germline V gives CDR1 SEHNR, CDR2 FQNEAQ (reference sequence). This CDR3 region has 11 residues. The V and J ends lost 1 base and 4 bases respectively, with 2 bases between them. This CDR3 reads CASSLDYEQYF. CDR3 coding DNA: TGTGCCAGCAGCTTAGATTACGAGCAGTACTTC.

The J gene is TRBJ2-3, the V gene TRBV2, with a possible D match to TRBD2 (5 bases). V gave up 4 bases and J gave up 5 bases, with 19 bases separating them. This CDR3 region has 16 residues. Per the germline V gene, CDR1 is SNHLY and CDR2 is FYNNEI. CDR3 sequence: CASSVWGSGFGDTQYF. CDR3 sequence (DNA): TGTGCCAGCAGTGTTTGGGGATCGGGGTTTGGAGATACGCAGTATTTT.

The V gene is TRBV27, the J gene TRBJ1-4; 8 bases map to TRBD1. The trim removed 4 bases at V and 8 bases at J, leaving 12 bases unmatched. The length of the CDR3 is 16 residues. The germline CDR1 and CDR2 sequences are MNHEY and SMNVEV (reference sequence). The CDR3 DNA follows: TGTGCCAGCAGTTCTTTAACGAGGGGGGACAGGGAAAAACTGTTTTTT. Its translation is CASSSLTRGDREKLFF.

This chain joins TRBV27 and TRBJ1-4; 7 bases are a match to TRBD1. This CDR3 has 17 amino acids. J was trimmed by 0 bases and V by 6 bases; bases with no gene match: 10. From germline, CDR1 is MNHEY and CDR2 SMNVEV (reference sequence). CDR3 loop: CASRAGTARATNEKLFF. CDR3 coding DNA: TGTGCCAGCAGAGCCGGGACAGCCCGTGCAACTAATGAAAAACTGTTTTTT.

V is TRBV19 and J is TRBJ2-5; 9 bases map to TRBD2. This CDR3 is 16 amino acids long. Per germline, CDR1 LNHDA and CDR2 SQIVND (reference sequence). With 8 bases clipped from V and 5 bases from J, the junction kept 15 bases outside the gene matches. The CDR3 region is CASQPKGGRASETQYF. In nucleotides, the CDR3 is TGTGCCAGTCAACCCAAGGGCGGGAGGGCCTCGGAGACCCAGTACTTC.

The chain combines TRBV6-5 with TRBJ2-7, with 10 bases matching TRBD2. This CDR3 contains 15 residues. Germline V lookup: CDR1 MNHEY, CDR2 SVGAGI. Trimming removed 8 bases from V and 4 bases from J; junction bases left unmatched: 11. The CDR3 nucleotides are TGTGCCAGCGAGTCGGCTAGCGGGAGTGAGTACGAGCAGTACTTC. Amino acid sequence: CASESASGSEYEQYF.

The chain has TRBV28 and TRBJ1-1; weak D call: TRBD1 (5 bases). The CDR3 has 11 residues. Trimming left V 11 bases short and J 1 base short, with 8 bases between. The germline V gene encodes CDR1 MDHEN and CDR2 SYDVKM. The CDR3 coding sequence is TGTGCCGCAGGGTCGAACACTGAAGCTTTCTTT. Protein sequence: CAAGSNTEAFF.

This clone was found once. The gene calls are TRBV7-2 and TRBJ1-1, with D tentatively TRBD1 (6 bases). V lost 2 bases to trimming and J lost 11 bases, with 15 bases between them. CDR1 is SGHTA, CDR2 FQGNSA, per germline. The CDR3 is made up of 13 amino acids. CDR3 nucleotide sequence: TGTGCCAGCAGCTTATACACAGGGAGCGAGGCTTTCTTT. Its protein is CASSLYTGSEAFF.

This chain links TRBV6-5 with TRBJ2-1, with TRBD2 matching over 15 bases. Germline V lookup: CDR1 MNHEY, CDR2 SVGAGI. The CDR3 length is 14 residues. The V and J ends lost 8 bases and 9 bases, in that order; junction bases with no gene match: 5. DNA of the CDR3: TGTGCCAGCGGGACTAGCGGGAGGCTGGGTGAGCAGTTCTTC. Protein sequence: CASGTSGRLGEQFF.

This clone was observed once. The chain carries TRBV18 and TRBJ1-5; 8 positions match TRBD1. With 4 bases clipped from V and 5 bases from J, the junction kept 4 bases outside the gene matches. In germline, CDR1 is KGHSH, CDR2 LQKENI. The CDR3 extends over 14 amino acids. CDR3 sequence: CASSQATGDQPQHF. The DNA of the CDR3 is TGTGCCAGCTCACAAGCGACAGGGGATCAGCCCCAGCATTTT.

The chain is built from TRBV5-6 and TRBJ2-2; D is unclear. The V and J ends lost 1 base and 5 bases respectively, with 18 bases between them. The CDR3 consists of 17 residues. Germline CDR1 reads SGHDT; CDR2 reads YYEEEE. The CDR3 coding sequence is TGTGCCAGCAGCTTGAACCCGAGGACGCTGGGGACCGGGGAGCTGTTTTTT. Translated, it gives CASSLNPRTLGTGELFF. Combining the CDR3 with reference TRBV5-6 and TRBJ2-2 gives the whole variable domain DAGVTQSPTHLIKTRGQQVTLRCSPKSGHDTVSWYQQALGQGPQFIFQYYEEEERQRGNFPDRFSGHQFPNYSSELNVNALLLGDSALYLCASSLNPRTLGTGELFFGEGSRLTVL.